The 27 T cell receptor beta chains reported below all come from one sample, sequenced in a study of Ad26.COV2.S vaccination and SARS-CoV-2 variants. This sample's treatment: about 20 received Ad26.COV2.S at low or high dose, single or two shots; several received placebo; per-sample allocation not given. On day 63 after the first injection, vaccine and placebo recipients gave samples. Assay used: immunoSEQ multiplex PCR; TCRdb lists only in-frame clones, some missing. This sample has 380,000 or so clones; less than 90% occur once, and the top ten carry about 6.4%. Source: peripheral blood, taken in a trial of Ad26.COV2.S vaccine versus placebo. The source is a person between 18 and 65 years old who received the Ad26.COV2.S COVID-19 vaccine or a placebo.

The rearrangement links TRBV5-1 to TRBJ2-1; 12 nucleotides align to TRBD2. Germline V CDR1 and CDR2: SGHRS, YFSETQ. V dropped 2 bases and J dropped 9; count of bases not matched to a gene: 6. This CDR3 has 15 residues. The CDR3 DNA follows: TGCGCCAGCAGCTTACCTAGCGGGGGGGCTAGTGAGCAGTTCTTC. As protein: CASSLPSGGASEQFF.

The genes are TRBV9 and TRBJ1-5; 9 nucleotides agree with TRBD1. The CDR3 sequence is 17 residues long. Germline CDR1 is SGDLS and CDR2 is YYNGEE. The V and J ends lost 4 bases and 0 bases, in that order; junction bases with no gene match: 8. The CDR3 sequence: CASSPGQGGHSNQPQHF. CDR3 bases: TGTGCCAGCAGCCCGGGACAGGGAGGCCATAGCAATCAGCCCCAGCATTTT. The entire variable domain, with the rest obtained from reference TRBV9 and TRBJ1-5, is as follows: DSGVTQTPKHLITATGQRVTLRCSPRSGDLSVYWYQQSLDQGLQFLIQYYNGEERAKGNILERFSAQQFPDLHSELNLSSLELGDSALYFCASSPGQGGHSNQPQHFGDGTRLSIL.

The chain has TRBV7-6 and TRBJ2-5; 10 bases are shared with TRBD1. Germline-derived CDR1 and CDR2 are SGHVS and FNYEAQ. The CDR3 has 16 residues. V dropped 1 base and J dropped 3; count of bases not matched to a gene: 5. This CDR3 is CASSLGAGTGEETQYF. The CDR3 bases are TGTGCCAGCAGCTTAGGCGCCGGGACAGGGGAAGAGACCCAGTACTTC.

V and J are TRBV7-9 and TRBJ2-6; D gene ambiguous. Trimming left V 5 bases short and J 3 bases short, with 8 bases between. The length of the CDR3 is 14 residues. Germline loops: CDR1 SEHNR, CDR2 FQNEAQ (reference sequence). In DNA form, the CDR3 reads TGTGCCAGCAGCCCTTTGGATGGGGCCAACGTCCTGACTTTC. It encodes CASSPLDGANVLTF.

This chain uses TRBV7-9 with TRBJ2-7; D not resolved. Germline CDR1 is SEHNR and CDR2 is FQNEAQ (reference sequence). Trimming took 5 bases from V and 4 from J, leaving 9 bases between them. CDR3 length: 12 residues. The DNA for the CDR3 is TGTGCCAGCAGCGACGACCGGTACGAGCAGTACTTC. Protein sequence: CASSDDRYEQYF.

The V call is TRBV7-6, the J call TRBJ2-7; 12 bases are a match to TRBD1. This CDR3 region has 13 residues. Germline assignment: CDR1 SGHVS and CDR2 FNYEAQ. Trimming cost V 5 bases and J 9 bases; bases outside gene matches: 5. The CDR3, as DNA: TGTGCCAGCAGCGATCCGGGACAGGGGGCGCAGTACTTC. This codes for CASSDPGQGAQYF.

This chain joins TRBV6-5 and TRBJ2-1; D unclear. Germline assignment: CDR1 MNHEY and CDR2 SVGAGI. CDR3 size: 16 residues. V was pared by 0 bases and J by 2 bases, with 11 bases between. CDR3 loop: CASSYSKGFAYNEQFF. The CDR3, as DNA: TGTGCCAGCAGTTACTCGAAGGGTTTCGCCTACAATGAGCAGTTCTTC.

This chain links TRBV4-3 with TRBJ2-6; 12 bases map to TRBD2. The CDR3 spans 18 residues. V lost 1 base, J lost 3 bases, and 4 bases stayed unmatched. Per the germline V gene, CDR1 is LGHNA and CDR2 is YSLEER. CDR3 nucleotides: TGCGCCAGCAGCCAAGCTAGCGGGAGGGCCGTTGGGGCCAACGTCCTGACTTTC. It specifies CASSQASGRAVGANVLTF.

CDR3 sequence (DNA): TGTGCCAGCAGCCCGGCAGGGGGGACGGATACCTACGAGCAGTACTTC. Its protein product is CASSPAGGTDTYEQYF. The rearrangement joins TRBV7-8 to TRBJ2-7; weak D call: TRBD1 (7 bases). V was clipped by 5 bases and J by 2 bases, with 19 bases between them. The CDR3 covers 16 residues. Germline CDR1 and CDR2: SGHVS and FQNEAQ. Filled out from reference TRBV7-8 and TRBJ2-7, the complete variable domain reads GAGVSQSPRYKVAKRGQDVALRCDPISGHVSLFWYQQALGQGPEFLTYFQNEAQLDKSGLPSDRFFAERPEGSVSTLKIQRTQQEDSAVYLCASSPAGGTDTYEQYFGPGTRLTVT.

This chain connects TRBV7-2 to TRBJ1-3; D unresolved. CDR1 is SGHTA, CDR2 FQGNSA, per germline. The CDR3 is made up of 15 amino acids. V dropped 2 bases and J dropped 2 bases, with 10 bases sitting between them. The CDR3 protein is CASSLMSGAGNTIYF. CDR3 in DNA: TGTGCCAGCAGCTTAATGAGTGGAGCTGGAAACACCATATATTTT.

The J gene is TRBJ2-7, the V gene TRBV6-6; 9 bases map to TRBD1. J was trimmed by 2 bases and V by 11 bases; bases with no gene match: 10. Germline CDR1 and CDR2: MNHNY and SVGAGI (reference sequence). This CDR3 is built from 14 residues. The CDR3 region is CACKRDRVTYEQYF. Here the CDR3 DNA reads TGTGCCTGCAAAAGGGACAGGGTGACCTACGAGCAGTACTTC.

Only one count was recorded for this clone. This sequence joins TRBV25-1 and TRBJ2-2, with TRBD2 matching 8 bases. Germline CDR1 MGHDK, CDR2 SYGVNS. Germline trimming cut 6 bases from V and 1 base from J; bases unmatched to any gene: 7. This CDR3 has 16 residues. The CDR3 coding sequence is TGTGCCAGCAGAAGACCGGGGGGGATGAACACCGGGGAGCTGTTTTTT. It translates to CASRRPGGMNTGELFF.

This clone has just one count. The CDR3 DNA sequence: TGTGCCAGCAGCTTGGGCGGGACAGTCTTGTATCCAGAGACCCAGTACTTC. The encoded protein is CASSLGGTVLYPETQYF. The chain uses TRBV7-9 and TRBJ2-5; tentatively, D is TRBD1 (7 bases). The V gene lost 3 bases and the J gene lost 4 bases, with 21 bases spanning the gap. From germline, CDR1 is SEHNR and CDR2 FQNEAQ (reference sequence). The CDR3 totals 17 residues.

The rearrangement joins TRBV6-5 to TRBJ1-1; D unclear. This CDR3 has 15 residues. In germline, CDR1 is MNHEY, CDR2 SVGAGI. V was trimmed by 6 bases and J by 11 bases, leaving 25 bases between them. The CDR3 reads CASRLLANDLRGAFF. The CDR3 nucleotides are TGTGCCAGCAGACTTTTGGCGAACGACCTGAGAGGGGCTTTCTTT.

The sample holds a few counts of this clone. This chain links TRBV5-1 with TRBJ1-2, with 9 nucleotides matching TRBD1. The junction had 11 bases not matched to a gene; V was cut back by 4 bases and J by 4 bases. Germline CDR1 reads SGHRS; CDR2 reads YFSETQ. This CDR3 has 16 amino acids. DNA of the CDR3: TGCGCCAGCAGCATTGGGACAGGGTTAGCTTTCTATGGCTACACCTTC. Translated, it gives CASSIGTGLAFYGYTF.

The rearrangement uses TRBV28 and TRBJ1-4, with D unclear. CDR1 and CDR2 (germline): MDHEN, SYDVKM. This CDR3 has 14 residues. V lost 6 bases, J lost 4 bases, and 12 bases lay in between. In DNA form, the CDR3 reads TGTGCCAGCAGCGATCCTCAGAGTAATGAAAAACTGTTTTTT. Translation: CASSDPQSNEKLFF.

The CDR3 sequence: CASRVGHSDREADTQYF. The CDR3 coding sequence is TGCGCCAGCAGGGTCGGCCACTCGGACAGGGAGGCAGATACGCAGTATTTT. This sequence joins TRBV5-1 and TRBJ2-3; 8 bases are a match to TRBD1. The CDR3 spans 17 residues. With V trimmed by 5 bases and J by 4 bases, 15 bases remained unmatched. The germline gives CDR1 SGHRS, CDR2 YFSETQ.

V usage is TRBV7-9 and J usage is TRBJ2-3; 8 bases match TRBD2. CDR3 length: 15 amino acids. The V gene end was trimmed by 5 bases and the J gene end by 4 bases; junction bases not matched to a gene: 8. The germline V gene encodes CDR1 SEHNR and CDR2 FQNEAQ (reference sequence). The CDR3 nucleotides are TGTGCCAGCAGCCCGGGGGGGGGTGCGCCAGATACGCAGTATTTT. Protein sequence: CASSPGGGAPDTQYF.

The V gene is TRBV4-1, the J gene TRBJ1-6, with D possibly being TRBD1 (5 bases). Trimming shortened V by 8 bases and J by 5 bases, and 22 bases separated the two germline ends. The CDR3 is made up of 17 amino acids. The germline V gene has CDR1 MGHRA and CDR2 YSYEKL. The CDR3 loop reads CASRTGTPGRDNSPLHF. The DNA for the CDR3 is TGCGCCAGCCGCACCGGGACTCCAGGGAGAGATAATTCACCCCTCCACTTT.

The rearrangement joins TRBV7-3 to TRBJ2-5; no reliable D call. CDR3 length: 14 residues. Per the germline V gene, CDR1 is SGHTA and CDR2 is FQGTGA. Trimming removed 5 bases at V and 1 base at J, with 11 bases between. In DNA, the CDR3 is TGTGCCAGCAGCACCGGCCCTCCCCAAGAGACCCAGTACTTC. The encoded protein is CASSTGPPQETQYF.

This chain links TRBV5-8 with TRBJ1-5; D remains unclear. With 3 bases removed from V and 0 bases from J, the gap between germline ends came to 10 bases. The CDR3 runs 15 residues. CDR1 SGHTS and CDR2 YDEGEE come from the germline V gene. The CDR3 sequence is CASSSSRNSNQPQHF. In nucleotides, the CDR3 is TGTGCCAGCAGCTCCTCTCGGAATAGCAATCAGCCCCAGCATTTT.

V gene TRBV7-9 combines with J gene TRBJ1-6; 10 bases match TRBD1. The ends lost 8 bases at V and 2 bases at J; junction bases unmatched: 0. Germline CDR1 is SEHNR and CDR2 is FQNEAQ (reference sequence). The CDR3 extends over 14 amino acids. CDR3 sequence reads: CASGQGAYNSPLHF. The CDR3 region has the DNA TGTGCCAGCGGACAGGGGGCCTATAATTCACCCCTCCACTTT.

The V and J genes are TRBV3-1 (or the pseudogene TRBV3-2) and TRBJ1-2; possibly TRBD1 for D (6 bases). This CDR3 is 14 amino acids long. Germline lookup yields CDR1 LGHDT and CDR2 YNNKEL (reference sequence). V was shortened by 4 bases and J by 2 bases, with 11 bases between the two germline ends. CDR3 region: CASSRSGDNYGYTF. CDR3 coding DNA: TGTGCCAGCAGCCGGTCAGGGGACAACTATGGCTACACCTTC.

This clone was seen only once. This rearrangement joins TRBV7-2 to TRBJ2-3; D is unresolved. V was clipped by 6 bases and J by 0 bases, with 7 bases between them. The CDR3 has 13 amino acids. The germline V gene encodes CDR1 SGHTA and CDR2 FQGNSA. DNA of the CDR3: TGTGCCAGCAGACTATCCAGCACAGATACGCAGTATTTT. Encoded protein: CASRLSSTDTQYF.

DNA of the CDR3: TGCGCCAGCAGCCAAGTTTTTCCAGCAACTAATGAAAAACTGTTTTTT. Residues: CASSQVFPATNEKLFF. V usage is TRBV4-1 and J usage is TRBJ1-4; D is unresolved. Between the trimmed V and J ends, which lost 1 base and 0 bases, there was a span of 9 bases. The germline CDR1 and CDR2 sequences are MGHRA and YSYEKL. The CDR3 contains 16 residues.

This chain links TRBV24-1 with TRBJ2-7, with 8 bases matching TRBD2. Germline CDR1 KGHDR, CDR2 SFDVKD. The CDR3 spans 15 residues. Trimming cost V 0 bases and J 1 base; bases outside gene matches: 1. The CDR3 DNA reads TGTGCCACCAGTGATTTGACTAGCGGATCCTACGAGCAGTACTTC. It translates to CATSDLTSGSYEQYF.

The chain carries TRBV27 and TRBJ2-7; D might be TRBD2 (6 bases). Germline loops: CDR1 MNHEY, CDR2 SMNVEV (reference sequence). Trimming removed 7 bases from V and 4 bases from J, with 8 bases in between. The CDR3 length is 11 residues. CDR3 nucleotides: TGTGCCAGCAAGGAGGGTTACGAGCAGTACTTC. Amino acid sequence: CASKEGYEQYF.